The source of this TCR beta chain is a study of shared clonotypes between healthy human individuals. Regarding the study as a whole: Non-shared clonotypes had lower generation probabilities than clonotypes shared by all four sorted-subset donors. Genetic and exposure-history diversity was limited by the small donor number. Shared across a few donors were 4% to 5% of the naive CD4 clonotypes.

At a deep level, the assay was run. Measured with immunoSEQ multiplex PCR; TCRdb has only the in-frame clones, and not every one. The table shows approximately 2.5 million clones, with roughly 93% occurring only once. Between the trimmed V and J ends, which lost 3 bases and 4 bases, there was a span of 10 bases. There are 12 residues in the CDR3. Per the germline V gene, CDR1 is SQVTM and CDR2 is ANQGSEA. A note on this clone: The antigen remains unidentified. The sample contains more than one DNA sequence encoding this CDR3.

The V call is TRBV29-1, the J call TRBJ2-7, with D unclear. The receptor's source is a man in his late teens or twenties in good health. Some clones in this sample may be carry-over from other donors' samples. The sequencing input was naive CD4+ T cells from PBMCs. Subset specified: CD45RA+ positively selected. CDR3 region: CSVDMGGYEQYF. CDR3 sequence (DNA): TGCAGCGTTGACATGGGCGGATACGAGCAGTACTTC.